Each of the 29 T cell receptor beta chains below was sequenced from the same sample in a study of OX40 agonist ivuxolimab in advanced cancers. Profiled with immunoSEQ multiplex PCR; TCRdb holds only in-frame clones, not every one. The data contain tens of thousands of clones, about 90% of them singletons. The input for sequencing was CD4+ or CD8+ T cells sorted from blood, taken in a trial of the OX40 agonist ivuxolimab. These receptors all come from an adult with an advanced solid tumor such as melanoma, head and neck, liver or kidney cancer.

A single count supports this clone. CDR3 nucleotides: TGCGCCAGCAGCTTCAATAGGGGACAGGGTGGTGATGGCTACACCTTC. Protein sequence: CASSFNRGQGGDGYTF. V and J are TRBV5-1 and TRBJ1-2, with TRBD1 identical over 9 bases. CDR1 is SGHRS and CDR2 is YFSETQ in the germline V gene. The V gene end was trimmed by 2 bases and the J gene end by 6 bases; junction bases not matched to a gene: 11. This CDR3 region has 16 residues.

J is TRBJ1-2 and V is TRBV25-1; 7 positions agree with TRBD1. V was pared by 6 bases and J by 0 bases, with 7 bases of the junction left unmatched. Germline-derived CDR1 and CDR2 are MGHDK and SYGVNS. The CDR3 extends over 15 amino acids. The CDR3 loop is CASSGDSNTNYGYTF. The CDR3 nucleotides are TGTGCCAGCAGCGGGGACAGTAATACTAACTATGGCTACACCTTC.

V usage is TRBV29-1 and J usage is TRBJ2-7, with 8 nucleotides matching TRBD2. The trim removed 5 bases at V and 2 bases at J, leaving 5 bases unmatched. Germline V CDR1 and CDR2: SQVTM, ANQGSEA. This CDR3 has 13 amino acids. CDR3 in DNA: TGCAGCGTTATAAGAGCGGGGGCCTACGAGCAGTACTTC. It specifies CSVIRAGAYEQYF.

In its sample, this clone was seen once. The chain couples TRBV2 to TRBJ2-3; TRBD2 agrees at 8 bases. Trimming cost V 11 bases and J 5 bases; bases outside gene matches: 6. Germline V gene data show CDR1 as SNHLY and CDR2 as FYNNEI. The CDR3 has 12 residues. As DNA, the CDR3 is TGTGCCCGTAGCGGGATGGGAGATACGCAGTATTTT. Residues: CARSGMGDTQYF.

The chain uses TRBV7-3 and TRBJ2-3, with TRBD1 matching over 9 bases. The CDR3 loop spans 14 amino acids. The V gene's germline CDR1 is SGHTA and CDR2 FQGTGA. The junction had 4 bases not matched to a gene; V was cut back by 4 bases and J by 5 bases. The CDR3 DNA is TGTGCCAGCAGCTCGGACAGGGGAGGAGATACGCAGTATTTT. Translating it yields CASSSDRGGDTQYF.

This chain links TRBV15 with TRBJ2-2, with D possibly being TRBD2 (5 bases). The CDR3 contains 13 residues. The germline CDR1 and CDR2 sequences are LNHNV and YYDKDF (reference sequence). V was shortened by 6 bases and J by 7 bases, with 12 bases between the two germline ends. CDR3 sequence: CATRPSAGGELFF. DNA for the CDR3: TGTGCCACCAGACCGAGCGCGGGCGGGGAGCTGTTTTTT.

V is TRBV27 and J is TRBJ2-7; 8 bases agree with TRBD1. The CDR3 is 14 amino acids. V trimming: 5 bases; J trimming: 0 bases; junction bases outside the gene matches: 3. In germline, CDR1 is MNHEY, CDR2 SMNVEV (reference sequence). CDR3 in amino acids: CASSHGQGSYEQYF. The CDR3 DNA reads TGTGCCAGCAGTCACGGACAGGGCTCCTACGAGCAGTACTTC.

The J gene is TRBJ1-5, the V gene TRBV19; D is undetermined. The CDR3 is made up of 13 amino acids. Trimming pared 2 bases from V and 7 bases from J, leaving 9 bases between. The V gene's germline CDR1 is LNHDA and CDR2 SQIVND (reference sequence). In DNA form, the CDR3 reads TGTGCCAGTAGTATATGGGGTCGGCAGCCCCAGCATTTT. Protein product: CASSIWGRQPQHF.

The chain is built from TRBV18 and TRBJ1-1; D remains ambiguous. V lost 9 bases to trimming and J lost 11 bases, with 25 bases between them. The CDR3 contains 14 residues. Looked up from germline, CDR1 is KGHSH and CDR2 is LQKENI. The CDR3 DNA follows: TGTGCCAGTCTCCCCGCGGGCAGGTCGGCCGACGCTTTCTTT. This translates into CASLPAGRSADAFF. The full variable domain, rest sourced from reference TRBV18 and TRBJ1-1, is NAGVMQNPRHLVRRRGQEARLRCSPMKGHSHVYWYRQLPEEGLKFMVYLQKENIIDESGMPKERFSAEFPKEGPSILRIQQVVRGDSAAYFCASLPAGRSADAFFGQGTRLTVV.

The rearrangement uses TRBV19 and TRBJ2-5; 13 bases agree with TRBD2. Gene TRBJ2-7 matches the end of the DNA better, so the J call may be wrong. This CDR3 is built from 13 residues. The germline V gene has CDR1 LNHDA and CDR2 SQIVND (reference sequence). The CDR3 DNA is TGTGCCAGTAGACTAGCGGGAGGGATCGAGCAGTACTTC. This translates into CASRLAGGIEQYF.

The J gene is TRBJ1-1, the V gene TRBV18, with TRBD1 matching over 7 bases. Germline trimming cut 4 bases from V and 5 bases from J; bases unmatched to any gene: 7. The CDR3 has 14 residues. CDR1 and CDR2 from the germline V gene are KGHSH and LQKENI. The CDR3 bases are TGTGCCAGCTCACTACAGGGGTCTTATACTGAAGCTTTCTTT. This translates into CASSLQGSYTEAFF.

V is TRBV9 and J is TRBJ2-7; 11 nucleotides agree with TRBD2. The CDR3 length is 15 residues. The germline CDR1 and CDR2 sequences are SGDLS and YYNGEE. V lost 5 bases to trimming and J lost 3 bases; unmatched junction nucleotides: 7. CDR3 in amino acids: CASSPPGTSGYEQYF. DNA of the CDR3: TGTGCCAGCAGTCCCCCCGGGACTAGCGGCTACGAGCAGTACTTC.

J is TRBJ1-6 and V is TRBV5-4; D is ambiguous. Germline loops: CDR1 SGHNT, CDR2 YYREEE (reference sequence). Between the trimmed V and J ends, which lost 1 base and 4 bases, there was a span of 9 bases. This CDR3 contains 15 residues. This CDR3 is CASSLSLGYNSPLHF. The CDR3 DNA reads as TGTGCCAGCAGCTTGTCGCTGGGTTATAATTCACCCCTCCACTTT.

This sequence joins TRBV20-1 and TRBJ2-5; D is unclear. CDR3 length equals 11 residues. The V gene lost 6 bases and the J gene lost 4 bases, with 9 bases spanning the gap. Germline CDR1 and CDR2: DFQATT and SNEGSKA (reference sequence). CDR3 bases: TGCAGTGCCCAAAAGCGAGAGACCCAGTACTTC. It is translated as CSAQKRETQYF.

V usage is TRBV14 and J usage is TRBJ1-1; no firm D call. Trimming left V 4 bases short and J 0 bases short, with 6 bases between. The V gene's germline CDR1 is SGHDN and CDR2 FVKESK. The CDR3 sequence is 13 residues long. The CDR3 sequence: CASSPHLNTEAFF. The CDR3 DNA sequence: TGTGCCAGCAGCCCCCACTTGAACACTGAAGCTTTCTTT.

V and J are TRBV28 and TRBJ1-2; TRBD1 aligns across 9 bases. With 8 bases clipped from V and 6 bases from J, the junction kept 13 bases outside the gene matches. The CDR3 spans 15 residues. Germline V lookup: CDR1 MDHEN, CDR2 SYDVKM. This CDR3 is CASEGQGKRANGYTF. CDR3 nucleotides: TGTGCCAGCGAGGGACAGGGTAAGAGGGCAAATGGCTACACCTTC.

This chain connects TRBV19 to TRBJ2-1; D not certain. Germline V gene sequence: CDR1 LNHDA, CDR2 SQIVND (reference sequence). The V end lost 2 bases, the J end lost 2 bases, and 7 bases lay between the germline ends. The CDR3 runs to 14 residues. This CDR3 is CASSIRQPYNEQFF. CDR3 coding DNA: TGTGCCAGTAGTATAAGGCAGCCCTACAATGAGCAGTTCTTC.

CDR3 bases: TGTGCCTGGAGTGAGACGGGGGCCAACACAGATACGCAGTATTTT. This codes for CAWSETGANTDTQYF. This chain connects TRBV30 to TRBJ2-3, with D possibly being TRBD1 or TRBD2 (6 bases each). Per germline, CDR1 GTSNPN and CDR2 SVGIG (reference sequence). The CDR3 sequence is 15 residues long. V lost 1 base to trimming and J lost 2 bases, with 13 bases between them.

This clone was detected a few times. The CDR3 is CASSLDRNTQYF. CDR3 in DNA: TGCGCCAGCAGCTTAGACAGAAATACGCAGTATTTT. V usage is TRBV5-1 and J usage is TRBJ2-3; D is possibly TRBD1 (5 bases). This CDR3 comprises 12 residues. V lost 2 bases and J 7 bases, leaving 8 bases between the germline ends. CDR1 is SGHRS and CDR2 is YFSETQ in the germline V gene.

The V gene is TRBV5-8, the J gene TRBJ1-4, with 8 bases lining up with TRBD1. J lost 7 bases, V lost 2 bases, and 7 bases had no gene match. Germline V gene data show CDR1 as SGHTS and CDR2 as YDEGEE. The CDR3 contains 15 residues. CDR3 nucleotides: TGTGCCAGCAGCTTAAGACAGGGGAGGGGTGAAAAACTGTTTTTT. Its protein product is CASSLRQGRGEKLFF.

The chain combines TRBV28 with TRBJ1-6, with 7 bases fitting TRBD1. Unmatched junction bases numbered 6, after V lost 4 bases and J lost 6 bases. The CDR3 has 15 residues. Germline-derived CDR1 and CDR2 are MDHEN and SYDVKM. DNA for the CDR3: TGTGCCAGCAGTTCGGGAGGGGGCCCTAATTCACCCCTCCACTTT. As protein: CASSSGGGPNSPLHF.

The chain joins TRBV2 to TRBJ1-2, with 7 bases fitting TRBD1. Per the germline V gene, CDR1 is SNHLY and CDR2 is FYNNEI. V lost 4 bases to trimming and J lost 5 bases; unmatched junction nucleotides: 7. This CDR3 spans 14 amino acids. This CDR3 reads CASSGSGQLYGYTF. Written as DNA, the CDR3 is TGTGCCAGCAGTGGTTCGGGACAGCTGTATGGCTACACCTTC.

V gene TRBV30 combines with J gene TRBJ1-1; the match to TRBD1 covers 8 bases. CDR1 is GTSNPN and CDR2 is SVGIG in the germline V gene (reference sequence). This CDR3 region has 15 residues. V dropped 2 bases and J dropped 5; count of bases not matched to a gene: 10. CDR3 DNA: TGTGCCTGGAGTCTAATGGACAGGGAAGGGACTGAAGCTTTCTTT. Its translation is CAWSLMDREGTEAFF. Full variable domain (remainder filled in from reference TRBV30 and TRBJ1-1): SQTIHQWPATLVQPVGSPLSLECTVEGTSNPNLYWYRQAAGRGLQLLFYSVGIGQISSEVPQNLSASRPQDRQFILSSKKLLLSDSGFYLCAWSLMDREGTEAFFGQGTRLTVV.

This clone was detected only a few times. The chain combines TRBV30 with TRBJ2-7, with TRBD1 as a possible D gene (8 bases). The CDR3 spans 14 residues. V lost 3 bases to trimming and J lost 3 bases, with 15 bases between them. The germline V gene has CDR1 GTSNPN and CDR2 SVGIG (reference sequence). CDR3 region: CAWRDRGGYYEQYF. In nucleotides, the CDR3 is TGTGCCTGGAGAGACAGGGGAGGGTACTACGAGCAGTACTTC.

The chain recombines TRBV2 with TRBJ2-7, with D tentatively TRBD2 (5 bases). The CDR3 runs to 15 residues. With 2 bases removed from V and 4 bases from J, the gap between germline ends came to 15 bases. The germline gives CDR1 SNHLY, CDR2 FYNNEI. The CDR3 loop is CASSELPGSVYEQYF. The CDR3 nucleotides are TGTGCCAGCAGTGAACTCCCGGGATCGGTTTACGAGCAGTACTTC.

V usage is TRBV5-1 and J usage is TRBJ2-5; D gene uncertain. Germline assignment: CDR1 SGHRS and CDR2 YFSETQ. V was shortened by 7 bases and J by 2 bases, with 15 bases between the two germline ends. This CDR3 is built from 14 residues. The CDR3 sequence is CASAWSVPQETQYF. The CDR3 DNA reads TGCGCCAGCGCCTGGTCGGTCCCACAAGAGACCCAGTACTTC.

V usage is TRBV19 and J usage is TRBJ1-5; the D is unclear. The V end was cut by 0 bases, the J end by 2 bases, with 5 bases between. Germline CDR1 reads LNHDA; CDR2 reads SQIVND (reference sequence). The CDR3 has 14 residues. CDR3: CASSIDGGNQPQHF. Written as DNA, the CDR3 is TGTGCCAGTAGTATAGACGGCGGCAATCAGCCCCAGCATTTT.

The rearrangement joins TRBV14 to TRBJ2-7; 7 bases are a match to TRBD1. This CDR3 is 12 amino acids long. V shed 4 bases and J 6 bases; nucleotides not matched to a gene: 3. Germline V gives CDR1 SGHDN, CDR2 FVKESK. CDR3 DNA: TGTGCCAGCAGCCCTACAGGGGTCGAGCAGTACTTC. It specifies CASSPTGVEQYF.

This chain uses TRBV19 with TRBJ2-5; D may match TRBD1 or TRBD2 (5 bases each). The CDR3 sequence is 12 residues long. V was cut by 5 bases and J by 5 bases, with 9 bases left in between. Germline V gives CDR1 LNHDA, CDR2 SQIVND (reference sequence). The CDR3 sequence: CASSFEGETQYF. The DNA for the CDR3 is TGTGCCAGTAGTTTCGAGGGGGAGACCCAGTACTTC.